This is a list of T cell receptor beta chains from one sample in a study of shared clonotypes between healthy human individuals. Using immunoSEQ multiplex PCR, the repertoire was profiled, and TCRdb retains in-frame clones only, with some absent. The repertoire includes some 470,000 clones, around 78% of them detected once, and roughly 13% sits in the top ten. The sample consisted of PBMCs. All receptors derive from a woman aged 40-49 years in good health. Some clones in this sample may be carry-over from other donors' samples. Each CDR3 is given with its conserved first and last residue. The order of the fields is J gene, clone size, V gene, D gene, CDR3 protein, CDR3 DNA. D genes are given only for firm matches. Size is omitted from some rows. Given values are once, few, many or a class for expanded clones.

TRBJ2-3,-,TRBV18,-,CASSPALTGTDTQYF,TGTGCCAGCTCACCGGCCTTGACAGGAACAGATACGCAGTATTTT
TRBJ2-7,many,TRBV18,TRBD1,CASSPFQGEKQYF,TGTGCCAGCTCACCTTTTCAGGGGGAGAAGCAGTACTTC
TRBJ1-5,few,TRBV28,TRBD1,CASSPPDRGVDQPQHF,TGTGCCAGCAGCCCCCCCGACAGGGGAGTCGATCAGCCCCAGCATTTT
TRBJ2-3,-,TRBV9,-,CASSVAPQDTQYF,TGTGCCAGCAGCGTAGCTCCTCAGGATACGCAGTATTTT
TRBJ2-1,once,TRBV29-1,TRBD2,CSARTSGSPPYNEQFF,TGCAGCGCTAGGACTAGCGGGAGTCCTCCCTACAATGAGCAGTTCTTC
TRBJ2-1,-,TRBV20-1,-,CSPGPANEQFF,TGCAGTCCCGGACCTGCCAATGAGCAGTTCTTC
TRBJ1-2,-,TRBV6-6,-,CASSYGELAGYGYTF,TGTGCCAGCAGTTACGGGGAGCTAGCAGGCTATGGCTACACCTTC
TRBJ2-2,many,TRBV6-4,TRBD2,CASSGGETGELFF,TGTGCCAGCAGCGGGGGGGAGACCGGGGAGCTGTTTTTT
TRBJ1-2,-,TRBV6-6,-,CASLAQGGSGGYTF,TGTGCCAGCCTTGCACAGGGAGGATCGGGTGGCTACACCTTC
TRBJ2-3,-,TRBV19,TRBD1,CASSKRQGGTDTQYF,TGTGCCAGTAGTAAAAGACAGGGGGGGACAGATACGCAGTATTTT
TRBJ2-1,-,TRBV7-9,-,CASSLSRIGQFF,TGTGCCAGCAGCTTATCCCGTATTGGGCAGTTCTTC
TRBJ2-2,once,TRBV5-1,TRBD2,CASSPRAKELAGRGRAEELFF,TGCGCCAGCAGCCCCCGGGCAAAGGAACTAGCGGGAAGAGGACGGGCGGAGGAGCTGTTTTTT